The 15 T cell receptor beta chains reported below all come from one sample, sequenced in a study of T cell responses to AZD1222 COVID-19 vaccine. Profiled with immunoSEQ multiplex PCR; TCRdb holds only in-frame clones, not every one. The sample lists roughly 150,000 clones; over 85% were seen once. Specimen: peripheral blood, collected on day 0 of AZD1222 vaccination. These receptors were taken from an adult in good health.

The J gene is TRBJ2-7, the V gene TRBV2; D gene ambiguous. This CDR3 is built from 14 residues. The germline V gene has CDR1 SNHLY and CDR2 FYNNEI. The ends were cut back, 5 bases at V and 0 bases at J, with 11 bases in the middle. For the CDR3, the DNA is TGTGCCAGCAGTCCTAAGCTGTTCTCCTACGAGCAGTACTTC. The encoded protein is CASSPKLFSYEQYF.

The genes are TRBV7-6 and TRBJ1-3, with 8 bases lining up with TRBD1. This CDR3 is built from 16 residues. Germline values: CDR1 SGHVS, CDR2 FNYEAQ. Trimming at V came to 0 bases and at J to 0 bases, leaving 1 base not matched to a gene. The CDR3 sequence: CASSLAGQVSGNTIYF. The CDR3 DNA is TGTGCCAGCAGCTTAGCGGGACAGGTCTCTGGAAACACCATATATTTT.

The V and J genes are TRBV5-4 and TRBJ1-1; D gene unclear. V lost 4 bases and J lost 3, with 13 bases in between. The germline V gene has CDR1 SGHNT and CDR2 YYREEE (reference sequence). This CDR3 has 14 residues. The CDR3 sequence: CASSRTLRDTEAFF. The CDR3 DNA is TGTGCCAGCAGCAGAACACTCCGGGACACTGAAGCTTTCTTT.

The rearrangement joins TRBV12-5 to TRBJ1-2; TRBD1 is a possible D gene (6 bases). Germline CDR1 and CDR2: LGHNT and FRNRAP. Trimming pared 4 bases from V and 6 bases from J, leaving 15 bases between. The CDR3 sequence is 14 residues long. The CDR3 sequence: CASGSRITGHGYTF. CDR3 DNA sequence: TGTGCTAGTGGTTCAAGAATTACAGGGCATGGCTACACCTTC. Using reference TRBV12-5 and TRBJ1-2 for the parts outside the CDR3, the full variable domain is DARVTQTPRHKVTEMGQEVTMRCQPILGHNTVFWYRQTMMQGLELLAYFRNRAPLDDSGMPKDRFSAEMPDATLATLKIQPSEPRDSAVYFCASGSRITGHGYTFGSGTRLTVV.

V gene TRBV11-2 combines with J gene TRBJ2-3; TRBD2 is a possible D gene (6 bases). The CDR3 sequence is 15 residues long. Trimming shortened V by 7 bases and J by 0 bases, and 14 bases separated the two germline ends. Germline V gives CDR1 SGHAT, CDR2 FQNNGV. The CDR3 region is CASITGGDSTDTQYF. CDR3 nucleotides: TGTGCCAGCATAACAGGCGGGGATAGCACAGATACGCAGTATTTT.

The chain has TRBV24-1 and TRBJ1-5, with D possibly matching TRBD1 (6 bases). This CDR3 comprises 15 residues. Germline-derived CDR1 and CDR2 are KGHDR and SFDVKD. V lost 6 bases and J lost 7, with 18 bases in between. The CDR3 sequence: CATSHPGGGAQPQHF. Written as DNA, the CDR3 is TGTGCCACCAGTCACCCCGGAGGGGGGGCCCAGCCCCAGCATTTT.

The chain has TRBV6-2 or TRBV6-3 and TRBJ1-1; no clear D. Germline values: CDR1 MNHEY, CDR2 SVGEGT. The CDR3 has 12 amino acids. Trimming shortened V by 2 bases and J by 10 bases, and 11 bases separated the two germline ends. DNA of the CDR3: TGTGCCAGCAGTTACGAAACCCTCGGAGCTTTCTTT. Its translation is CASSYETLGAFF.

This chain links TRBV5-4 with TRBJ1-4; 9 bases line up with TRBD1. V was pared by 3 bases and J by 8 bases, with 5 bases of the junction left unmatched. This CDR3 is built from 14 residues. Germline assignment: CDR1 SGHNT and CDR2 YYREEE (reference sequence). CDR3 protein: CASSSGTGREKLFF. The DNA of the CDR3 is TGTGCCAGCAGCTCCGGGACAGGGCGGGAAAAACTGTTTTTT.

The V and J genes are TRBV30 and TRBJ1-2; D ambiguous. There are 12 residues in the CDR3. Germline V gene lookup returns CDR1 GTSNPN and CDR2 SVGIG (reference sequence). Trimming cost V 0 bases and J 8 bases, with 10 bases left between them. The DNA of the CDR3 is TGTGCCTGGAGTGTATGGCCGGGGGGCTACACCTTC. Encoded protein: CAWSVWPGGYTF.

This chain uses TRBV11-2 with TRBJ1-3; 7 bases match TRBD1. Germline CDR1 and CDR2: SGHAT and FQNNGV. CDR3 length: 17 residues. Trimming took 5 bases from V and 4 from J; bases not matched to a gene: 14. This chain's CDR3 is CASSPTFKGAKGNTIYF. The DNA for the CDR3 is TGTGCCAGCAGCCCGACCTTTAAGGGGGCGAAAGGAAACACCATATATTTT. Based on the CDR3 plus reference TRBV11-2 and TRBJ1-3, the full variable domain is EAGVAQSPRYKIIEKRQSVAFWCNPISGHATLYWYQQILGQGPKLLIQFQNNGVVDDSQLPKDRFSAERLKGVDSTLKIQPAKLEDSAVYLCASSPTFKGAKGNTIYFGEGSWLTVV.

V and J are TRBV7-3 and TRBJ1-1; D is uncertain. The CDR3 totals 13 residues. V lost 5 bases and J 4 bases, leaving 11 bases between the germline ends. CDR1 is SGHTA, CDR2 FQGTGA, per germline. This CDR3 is CASSKEVGTEAFF. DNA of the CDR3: TGTGCCAGCAGCAAAGAAGTCGGCACTGAAGCTTTCTTT.

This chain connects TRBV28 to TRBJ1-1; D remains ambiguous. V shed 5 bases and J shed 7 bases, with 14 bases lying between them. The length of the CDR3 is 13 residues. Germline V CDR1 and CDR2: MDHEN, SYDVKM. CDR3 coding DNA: TGTGCCAGCAGTCCCCAGTGGTCTGGTGAAGCTTTCTTT. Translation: CASSPQWSGEAFF.

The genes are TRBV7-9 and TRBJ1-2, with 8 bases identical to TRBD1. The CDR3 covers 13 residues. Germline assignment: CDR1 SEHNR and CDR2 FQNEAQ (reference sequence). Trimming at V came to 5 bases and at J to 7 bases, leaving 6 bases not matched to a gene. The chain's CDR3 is CASSPGGLGGYTF. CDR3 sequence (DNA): TGTGCCAGCAGCCCAGGGGGCCTAGGTGGCTACACCTTC.

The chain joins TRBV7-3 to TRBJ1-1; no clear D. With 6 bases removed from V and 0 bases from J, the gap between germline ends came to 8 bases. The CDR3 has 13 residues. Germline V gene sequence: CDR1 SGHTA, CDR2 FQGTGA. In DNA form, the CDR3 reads TGTGCCAGCAGTGCACAGTTGAACACTGAAGCTTTCTTT. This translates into CASSAQLNTEAFF.

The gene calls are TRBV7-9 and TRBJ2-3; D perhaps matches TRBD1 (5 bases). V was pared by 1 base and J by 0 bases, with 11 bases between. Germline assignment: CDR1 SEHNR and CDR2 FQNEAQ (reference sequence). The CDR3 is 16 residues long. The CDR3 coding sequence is TGTGCCAGCAGCTTAGGTAATACAGGCAGCACAGATACGCAGTATTTT. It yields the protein CASSLGNTGSTDTQYF.